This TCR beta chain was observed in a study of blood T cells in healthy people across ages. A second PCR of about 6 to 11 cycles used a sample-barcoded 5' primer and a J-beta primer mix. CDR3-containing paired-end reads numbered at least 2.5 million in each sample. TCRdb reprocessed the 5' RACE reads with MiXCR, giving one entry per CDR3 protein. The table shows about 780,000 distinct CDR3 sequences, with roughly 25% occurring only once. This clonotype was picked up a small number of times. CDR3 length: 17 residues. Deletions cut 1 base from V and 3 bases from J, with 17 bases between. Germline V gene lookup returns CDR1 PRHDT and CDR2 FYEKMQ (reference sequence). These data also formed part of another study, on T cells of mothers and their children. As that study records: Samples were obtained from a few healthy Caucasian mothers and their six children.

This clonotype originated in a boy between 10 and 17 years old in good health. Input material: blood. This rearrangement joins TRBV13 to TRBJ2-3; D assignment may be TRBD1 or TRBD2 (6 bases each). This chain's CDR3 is CASSLVVGGTRTDTQYF. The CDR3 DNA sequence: TGTGCCAGCAGCTTAGTAGTCGGGGGCACAAGAACAGATACGCAGTATTTT. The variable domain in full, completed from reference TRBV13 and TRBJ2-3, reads AAGVIQSPRHLIKEKRETATLKCYPIPRHDTVYWYQQGPGQDPQFLISFYEKMQSDKGSIPDRFSAQQFSDYHSELNMSSLELGDSALYFCASSLVVGGTRTDTQYFGPGTRLTVL.